The clone carrying this T cell receptor beta chain was observed at least ten times. Germline-derived CDR1 and CDR2 are LNHDA and SQIVND (reference sequence). The length of the CDR3 is 15 residues. With 7 bases clipped from V and 2 bases from J, the junction kept 5 bases outside the gene matches. The source of the sample is a study of T cells after yellow fever vaccination. For the study at large: SMART-Seq v4 Ultra Low Input prepared the low-cell-number fractions.

A single record per CDR3 protein comes from TCRdb applying MiXCR to the 5' RACE reads. The sample lists about 120,000 distinct CDR3 sequences; approximately 7.1% were seen once. This TCR came from a man between 18 and 35 years old who received the YFV17D yellow fever vaccine. V is TRBV19 and J is TRBJ2-2; 9 nucleotides align to TRBD2. Specimen: CD4+ T cells sorted from PBMCs, collected approximately 40 days after the first yellow fever vaccination. CDR3 sequence: CASTSGGTNTGELFF. CDR3 nucleotides: TGTGCCAGTACCAGCGGGGGGACTAACACCGGGGAGCTGTTTTTT.